These 15 T cell receptor beta chains were sequenced from one sample in a study of shared clonotypes between healthy human individuals. Here immunoSEQ multiplex PCR was the method, and the copy in TCRdb shows in-frame clones only, minus some. The sample has over a million clones, around three quarters seen once; the top ten hold about 0.52%. Sequences were obtained from memory CD4+ T cells from PBMCs. Subset: CD45RA-negative fraction. These receptors came from a man aged 18 to 29 in good health. Some clones in this sample may be carry-over from other donors' samples.

V and J are TRBV11-2 and TRBJ2-7; 12 bases line up with TRBD2. Germline trimming cut 4 bases from V and 5 bases from J; bases unmatched to any gene: 6. CDR1 is SGHAT, CDR2 FQNNGV, per germline. The CDR3 sequence is 15 residues long. The CDR3 spells CASSSPSGRAHEQYF. The CDR3 DNA follows: TGTGCCAGCAGCTCCCCTAGCGGGAGGGCCCACGAGCAGTACTTC.

This chain joins TRBV14 and TRBJ1-5; D might be TRBD1 (5 bases). Germline V gene lookup returns CDR1 SGHDN and CDR2 FVKESK. With 4 bases removed from V and 8 bases from J, the gap between germline ends came to 12 bases. The CDR3 contains 13 residues. CDR3 coding DNA: TGTGCCAGCAGCCCCGGGGGGTTAGAGCCCCAGCATTTT. Protein product: CASSPGGLEPQHF.

A single count supports this clone. V usage is TRBV10-3 and J usage is TRBJ2-2, with 8 bases matching TRBD2. V shed 0 bases, J shed 5 bases, and the junction held 5 bases outside the gene matches. The germline V gene encodes CDR1 ENHRY and CDR2 SYGVKD. CDR3 length equals 16 residues. In DNA form, the CDR3 reads TGTGCCATCAGTGAGTCCGGACTAGCTTCGACCGGGGAGCTGTTTTTT. Amino acids: CAISESGLASTGELFF.

The chain employs TRBV10-3 and TRBJ1-3; TRBD1 agrees at 8 bases. The length of the CDR3 is 15 residues. CDR1 and CDR2 from the germline V gene are ENHRY and SYGVKD. Unmatched junction bases numbered 7, after V lost 5 bases and J lost 4 bases. This CDR3 reads CAISPQGVWGNTIYF. The CDR3 DNA reads as TGTGCCATCAGTCCACAGGGGGTGTGGGGAAACACCATATATTTT.

The genes are TRBV5-1 and TRBJ1-1, with D unclear. Germline V gene lookup returns CDR1 SGHRS and CDR2 YFSETQ. The germline V and J ends were trimmed by 4 bases and 0 bases, with 13 bases remaining between them. The CDR3 consists of 15 residues. The CDR3 here is CASSLRQIMNTEAFF. DNA of the CDR3: TGCGCCAGCAGCCTCAGACAAATCATGAACACTGAAGCTTTCTTT.

The chain couples TRBV5-1 to TRBJ2-2; weak D call: TRBD2 (6 bases). V gave up 0 bases and J gave up 4 bases, with 16 bases separating them. Germline V gene data show CDR1 as SGHRS and CDR2 as YFSETQ. The CDR3 runs 17 residues. CDR3 sequence reads: CASSLAGIRRVTGELFF. The CDR3 nucleotides are TGCGCCAGCAGCTTGGCCGGGATAAGGAGGGTCACCGGGGAGCTGTTTTTT.

For this clone: Other DNA sequences in this sample translate to the same CDR3. V gene TRBV7-3 combines with J gene TRBJ2-7; 11 bases are shared with TRBD2. The CDR3 has 15 amino acids. J was trimmed by 1 base and V by 5 bases; bases with no gene match: 4. Germline V lookup: CDR1 SGHTA, CDR2 FQGTGA. DNA of the CDR3: TGTGCCAGCAGCCCAAGACTAGCGGGGTCCTACGAGCAGTACTTC. This gives the protein CASSPRLAGSYEQYF.

The J gene is TRBJ2-5, the V gene TRBV5-4; D unresolved. CDR3 length: 13 amino acids. CDR1 and CDR2 (germline): SGHNT, YYREEE (reference sequence). The ends were cut back, 1 base at V and 5 bases at J, with 9 bases in the middle. The CDR3 coding sequence is TGTGCCAGCAGCTTGCCACAAGAGGAGACCCAGTACTTC. This gives the protein CASSLPQEETQYF.

The chain couples TRBV5-1 to TRBJ2-1; the match to TRBD1 covers 8 bases. The CDR3 covers 15 residues. CDR1 is SGHRS and CDR2 is YFSETQ in the germline V gene. The V and J ends lost 4 bases and 8 bases, in that order; junction bases with no gene match: 11. The CDR3 loop reads CASSIRTGGSYEQFF. The CDR3 DNA follows: TGCGCCAGCAGCATCCGAACAGGGGGGTCATATGAGCAGTTCTTC.

The chain combines TRBV5-1 with TRBJ1-2, with TRBD1 identical over 7 bases. This CDR3 is 16 amino acids long. CDR1 and CDR2 (germline): SGHRS, YFSETQ. The V gene end was trimmed by 4 bases and the J gene end by 3 bases; junction bases not matched to a gene: 12. The DNA of the CDR3 is TGCGCCAGCAGCCCTGGCTCCGGGACAGATTACTATGGCTACACCTTC. This translates into CASSPGSGTDYYGYTF.

The J gene is TRBJ1-5, the V gene TRBV6-1, with 7 nucleotides matching TRBD1. The V and J ends lost 9 bases and 5 bases, in that order; junction bases with no gene match: 7. Germline V lookup: CDR1 MNHNS, CDR2 SASEGT. There are 13 residues in the CDR3. The DNA for the CDR3 is TGTGCCAGTAGGGGGCATTTAGATCAGCCCCAGCATTTT. Protein product: CASRGHLDQPQHF.

The J gene is TRBJ2-7, the V gene TRBV5-1; D is undetermined. Deletions cut 4 bases from V and 3 bases from J, with 17 bases between. The CDR3 runs to 15 residues. The germline V gene has CDR1 SGHRS and CDR2 YFSETQ. CDR3 sequence reads: CASSASGAQNYEQYF. CDR3 nucleotide sequence: TGCGCCAGCAGCGCTTCGGGCGCTCAGAACTACGAGCAGTACTTC.

Details on this clone: Other DNA sequences in the sample encode the same CDR3. This sequence joins TRBV6-1 and TRBJ1-3, with 7 bases fitting TRBD1. Germline CDR1 reads MNHNS; CDR2 reads SASEGT. V lost 6 bases, J lost 2 bases, and 7 bases stayed unmatched. This CDR3 region has 15 residues. The CDR3 region has the DNA TGTGCCAGCAGCTATCTACAGGGGACTGGAAACACCATATATTTT. Translation gives CASSYLQGTGNTIYF.

Regarding this clone: Compared with germline, one end of the junction differs, possibly owing to a read error. The genes are TRBV4-2 and TRBJ2-1; 7 nucleotides line up with TRBD1. The germline V gene encodes CDR1 LGHNA and CDR2 YNFKEQ. This CDR3 comprises 15 residues. In DNA form, the CDR3 reads TGTGCCGGCAGCCAGGGGGACAGCTCCTACAATGAGCAGTTCTTC. As protein: CAGSQGDSSYNEQFF.

The V call is TRBV27, the J call TRBJ2-5; D is possibly TRBD2 (5 bases). V was shortened by 2 bases and J by 2 bases, with 9 bases between the two germline ends. The CDR3 spans 14 residues. CDR1 and CDR2 (germline): MNHEY, SMNVEV (reference sequence). CDR3 DNA: TGTGCCAGCAGTTTACGGACTGCTCAAGAGACCCAGTACTTC. It encodes CASSLRTAQETQYF.